This T cell receptor beta chain is drawn from a study of identical twins. Each CDR3 protein gets one entry after TCRdb re-called the 5' RACE reads with MiXCR. The table includes around 300,000 distinct CDR3 sequences, about 8.9% detected once. The CDR3 runs to 20 residues. V lost 4 bases, J lost 1 base, and 19 bases stayed unmatched. CDR1 and CDR2 from the germline V gene are SGHTA and FQGTGA. This sample was also put to use in a study of yellow fever vaccine responses in identical twins. Per that study: After vaccination, twins' T cell response reportedly seemed partly convergent, partly personalized.

Sequencing was performed on memory (CD45RO+) T cells sorted from blood. J is TRBJ2-1 and V is TRBV7-3, with 7 bases fitting TRBD1. The receptor was derived from a young woman in good health. CDR3: CASSSTGTDRRIDSYNEQFF. CDR3 in DNA: TGTGCCAGCAGCTCCACCGGGACAGATAGGAGGATTGATTCCTACAATGAGCAGTTCTTC.